The rows below give T cell receptor beta chains drawn from one sample of a study of blood T cells in healthy people across ages. MiXCR was run by TCRdb on the 5' RACE reads, yielding one entry per CDR3 protein. The sample records 790,000 or so distinct CDR3 sequences, about 46% being singletons. Material: blood. The receptors originated from an older man in good health. The CDR3 runs from the conserved cysteine through the conserved F or W. The order of the fields is clone size, V gene, D gene, J gene, CDR3 protein, CDR3 DNA. The D gene is left open where the match is weak. Expanded clones get a size class; other rows say once, few or many, or leave the size out.

>NA|TRBV29-1|NA|TRBJ2-7
CSAQGTHEQYF
TGCAGCGCCCAGGGGACCCACGAGCAGTACTTC
>NA|TRBV30|TRBD2|TRBJ2-3
CACKRETGPDTQYF
TGTGCCTGTAAGCGGGAGACGGGGCCAGATACGCAGTATTTT
>NA|TRBV29-1|NA|TRBJ2-7
CSVGQTPYEQYF
TGCAGCGTTGGCCAGACTCCCTACGAGCAGTACTTC
>few|TRBV2|NA|TRBJ1-2
CASRVDTYGYTF
TGTGCCAGCAGGGTGGACACCTATGGCTACACCTTC
>NA|TRBV9|TRBD1|TRBJ1-1
CASSVGQGFSAEAFF
TGTGCCAGCAGCGTAGGACAGGGCTTTTCGGCTGAAGCTTTCTTT
>NA|TRBV12-3/TRBV12-4|TRBD1|TRBJ2-7
CASRGSTGAYYEQYF
TGTGCCAGCAGGGGATCGACAGGGGCCTACTACGAGCAGTACTTC
>NA|TRBV9|NA|TRBJ2-7
CASSAGDSYEQYF
TGTGCCAGCAGCGCGGGGGACTCCTACGAGCAGTACTTC
>few|TRBV12-3/TRBV12-4|TRBD1|TRBJ2-1
CASRPGQGRAYNEQFF
TGTGCCAGCAGACCTGGACAGGGAAGGGCTTACAATGAGCAGTTCTTC
>NA|TRBV12-3/TRBV12-4|NA|TRBJ1-2
CASSPRKGDNYGYTF
TGTGCCAGCAGCCCCCGAAAGGGGGATAACTATGGCTACACCTTC
>NA|TRBV6-2/TRBV6-3|NA|TRBJ1-2
CASRYRDGGYTF
TGTGCCAGCAGGTACAGGGACGGAGGCTACACCTTC
>few|TRBV7-3|NA|TRBJ2-3
CASSLGSSFDTQYF
TGTGCCAGCAGCTTAGGGTCAAGCTTCGATACGCAGTATTTT
>NA|TRBV20-1|NA|TRBJ1-1
CNTQEQMNTEAFF
TGCAATACACAGGAGCAAATGAACACTGAAGCTTTCTTT
>NA|TRBV14|TRBD1|TRBJ1-2
CASSQDKTGYAYGYTF
TGTGCCAGCAGCCAAGATAAGACAGGGTACGCCTATGGCTACACCTTC
>many|TRBV12-3/TRBV12-4|NA|TRBJ2-3
CASRRGSTDTQYF
TGTGCCAGCAGGAGGGGTAGCACAGATACGCAGTATTTT
>NA|TRBV12-3/TRBV12-4|NA|TRBJ2-5
CASSLITGGGTQYF
TGTGCCAGCAGTTTAATCACAGGAGGGGGGACCCAGTACTTC
>NA|TRBV28|TRBD1|TRBJ1-6
CASSLQGATYNSPLHF
TGTGCCAGCAGTTTACAGGGGGCGACCTATAATTCACCCCTCCACTTT
>few|TRBV11-2|TRBD1|TRBJ2-7
CASSSGTGALLYEQYF
TGTGCCAGCAGCTCTGGGACAGGGGCCTTATTGTACGAGCAGTACTTC
>many|TRBV7-3|NA|TRBJ2-5
CASSPTWAETQYF
TGTGCCAGCAGCCCGACCTGGGCGGAGACCCAGTACTTC
>NA|TRBV27|TRBD2|TRBJ2-3
CASSSELAQSTDTQYF
TGTGCCAGCAGCTCAGAACTAGCGCAAAGCACAGATACGCAGTATTTT
>NA|TRBV18|NA|TRBJ2-6
CASSLNRVLRANVLTF
TGTGCCAGCTCACTTAACAGGGTGTTAAGGGCCAACGTCCTGACTTTC
>NA|TRBV20-1|TRBD1|TRBJ2-7
CSARDNRGTYEQYF
TGCAGTGCTAGAGATAACAGGGGGACCTACGAGCAGTACTTC
>NA|TRBV7-9|NA|TRBJ2-5
CASSPPGGAGIETQYF
TGTGCCAGCAGCCCCCCGGGCGGGGCGGGCATTGAGACCCAGTACTTC
>NA|TRBV7-9|NA|TRBJ2-1
CASSPSVVAGTGSYNEQFF
TGTGCCAGCAGCCCGTCCGTTGTTGCGGGGACTGGCTCCTACAATGAGCAGTTCTTC
>many|TRBV6-5|TRBD1|TRBJ2-1
CASSSTGGGYNEQFF
TGTGCCAGCAGCTCGACAGGGGGCGGTTACAATGAGCAGTTCTTC
>few|TRBV20-1|NA|TRBJ1-4
CSASATNEKLFF
TGCAGTGCTAGTGCAACTAATGAAAAACTGTTTTTT
>NA|TRBV20-1|TRBD1|TRBJ2-7
CSAWNPPGQGYEQYF
TGCAGTGCTTGGAATCCGCCGGGACAGGGATACGAGCAGTACTTC
>few|TRBV27|TRBD2|TRBJ2-1
CASKVLAGADSIHEQFF
TGTGCCAGCAAGGTACTAGCGGGAGCCGACTCCATCCATGAGCAGTTCTTC
>NA|TRBV11-2|TRBD2|TRBJ2-5
CASSPSSGEYQETQYF
TGTGCCAGCAGCCCATCTAGCGGGGAGTACCAAGAGACCCAGTACTTC
>NA|TRBV12-3/TRBV12-4|NA|TRBJ1-2
CASSLAWTPIRGYTF
TGTGCCAGCAGTTTAGCCTGGACACCCATAAGGGGCTACACCTTC
>once|TRBV28|NA|TRBJ2-7
CASRVDSEGYEQYF
TGTGCCAGCAGGGTAGACTCCGAGGGTTACGAGCAGTACTTC
>NA|TRBV20-1|NA|TRBJ1-5
CSARAASEQPQHF
TGCAGTGCTAGAGCCGCTTCGGAGCAGCCCCAGCATTTT
>many|TRBV20-1|NA|TRBJ2-3
CSARGERQADTQYF
TGCAGTGCTAGGGGGGAAAGACAGGCGGATACGCAGTATTTT
>NA|TRBV7-2|TRBD1|TRBJ1-1
CASLPDRGGTEAFF
TGTGCCAGCCTACCGGACAGGGGGGGCACTGAAGCTTTCTTT
>once|TRBV27|NA|TRBJ2-3
CASSYLRGSDTQYF
TGTGCCAGCAGTTACCTAAGGGGATCAGATACGCAGTATTTT
>few|TRBV4-2|NA|TRBJ2-7
CASSQDLDYEQYF
TGTGCCAGCAGCCAAGATCTCGATTACGAGCAGTACTTC
>NA|TRBV29-1|NA|TRBJ2-1
CSVEGLQSSYNEQFF
TGCAGCGTTGAAGGGCTTCAGAGCTCCTACAATGAGCAGTTCTTC
>NA|TRBV5-1|TRBD1|TRBJ2-5
CASSSYGQGGQETQYF
TGCGCCAGCAGTTCCTACGGACAGGGAGGACAAGAGACCCAGTACTTC
>few|TRBV20-1|TRBD2|TRBJ2-5
CSARMPGLARETQYF
TGCAGTGCTAGAATGCCGGGACTAGCGCGGGAGACCCAGTACTTC
>NA|TRBV9|NA|TRBJ2-7
CASSVPVAGSYNEQYF
TGTGCCAGCAGCGTACCCGTCGCGGGGTCTTACAATGAGCAGTACTTC
>few|TRBV20-1|NA|TRBJ1-2
CSARGGVHGYTF
TGCAGTGCTAGGGGTGGGGTTCATGGCTACACCTTC
>many|TRBV11-2|TRBD1|TRBJ1-6
CASSLGQGANSPLHF
TGTGCCAGCAGCTTAGGACAGGGGGCCAATTCACCCCTCCACTTT
>NA|TRBV5-1|TRBD1|TRBJ1-2
CASSFGTAGNYGYTF
TGCGCCAGCAGTTTTGGGACAGCTGGGAACTATGGCTACACCTTC
>NA|TRBV20-1|TRBD1|TRBJ1-1
CSASGTGSAEAFF
TGCAGTGCTAGCGGGACAGGGAGCGCTGAAGCTTTCTTT
>NA|TRBV19|NA|TRBJ2-7
CASSTRGLSYEQYF
TGTGCCAGTAGTACCCGGGGGCTATCCTACGAGCAGTACTTC
>NA|TRBV25-1|NA|TRBJ2-3
CASSLSGQKDTQYF
TGTGCCAGCAGTCTATCCGGACAGAAAGATACGCAGTATTTT
>NA|TRBV20-1|NA|TRBJ2-5
CSARDSRVQETQYF
TGCAGTGCTAGAGATTCCAGGGTCCAGGAGACCCAGTACTTC
>once|TRBV20-1|NA|TRBJ1-2
CSAEGTTNYGYTF
TGCAGTGCAGAGGGTACTACTAACTATGGCTACACCTTC
>NA|TRBV7-2|NA|TRBJ2-7
CASSADRDYEQYF
TGTGCCAGCAGCGCGGACAGAGACTACGAGCAGTACTTC
>NA|TRBV27|NA|TRBJ2-3
CASTRGGTDTQYF
TGTGCCAGCACCAGAGGGGGAACAGATACGCAGTATTTT
>once|TRBV28|TRBD1|TRBJ2-7
CASRTPMDRGNEQYF
TGTGCCAGCAGGACACCAATGGACAGGGGTAACGAGCAGTACTTC
>NA|TRBV24-1|NA|TRBJ2-7
CATSGAGSYEQYF
TGTGCCACCAGTGGAGCAGGGAGCTACGAGCAGTACTTC